The 19 T cell receptor beta chains presented below share a single source sample, sequenced in a study of T cell responses to AZD1222 COVID-19 vaccine. Repertoires were generated with immunoSEQ multiplex PCR, while TCRdb's copy carries only in-frame clones and drops some. The sample lists nearly 35,000 clones; about 88% were seen once. The material was peripheral blood, obtained on day 0 of AZD1222 vaccination. The origin of the receptors is an adult in good health.

V and J are TRBV7-3 and TRBJ2-2; TRBD2 might be the D (5 bases). Germline CDR1 reads SGHTA; CDR2 reads FQGTGA. The length of the CDR3 is 15 residues. V shed 3 bases and J shed 4 bases, with 12 bases lying between them. The CDR3 region is CASSFGSEVTGELFF. The CDR3 bases are TGTGCCAGCAGCTTCGGTAGCGAAGTCACCGGGGAGCTGTTTTTT.

This sequence joins TRBV19 and TRBJ1-1; 7 bases match TRBD1. There are 13 residues in the CDR3. The J segment lost 3 bases and the V segment lost 3 bases, leaving 1 base of the junction unmatched. Germline V gene lookup returns CDR1 LNHDA and CDR2 SQIVND (reference sequence). DNA for the CDR3: TGTGCCAGTAGTATTCAGGGGGACACTGAAGCTTTCTTT. Its protein product is CASSIQGDTEAFF.

The rearrangement uses TRBV27 and TRBJ2-5, with a possible D match to TRBD2 (5 bases). The CDR3 extends over 12 amino acids. V lost 5 bases and J lost 7, with 11 bases in between. Germline-derived CDR1 and CDR2 are MNHEY and SMNVEV (reference sequence). The CDR3: CASSSLRGTQYF. CDR3 DNA: TGTGCCAGCAGTAGTTTACGGGGGACCCAGTACTTC.

Only one count was recorded for this clone. This chain joins TRBV6-1 and TRBJ2-5, with 13 nucleotides matching TRBD2. This CDR3 is built from 16 residues. Per the germline V gene, CDR1 is MNHNS and CDR2 is SASEGT. The V and J ends lost 4 bases and 2 bases, in that order; junction bases with no gene match: 4. DNA of the CDR3: TGTGCCAGCAGTGTTGCACTAGCGGGGGGGCAAGAGACCCAGTACTTC. It is translated as CASSVALAGGQETQYF.

The chain links TRBV6-1 to TRBJ2-3, with no clear D. Germline CDR1 MNHNS, CDR2 SASEGT. CDR3 length: 12 amino acids. Trimming stripped 3 bases from V and 1 base from J, with 2 bases between. In DNA, the CDR3 is TGTGCCAGCAGTGAGGGCACAGATACGCAGTATTTT. It encodes CASSEGTDTQYF.

Only a few counts were recorded for this clone. The CDR3 DNA is TGCGCCAGCAGCATGAGACAGGGGGCGGATGAAAAACTGTTTTTT. This encodes CASSMRQGADEKLFF. The chain combines TRBV5-1 with TRBJ1-4; 10 bases map to TRBD1. Germline CDR1 is SGHRS and CDR2 is YFSETQ. The junction had 6 bases not matched to a gene; V was cut back by 4 bases and J by 6 bases. The CDR3 totals 15 residues. The full variable domain, its missing parts supplied by reference TRBV5-1 and TRBJ1-4, is KAGVTQTPRYLIKTRGQQVTLSCSPISGHRSVSWYQQTPGQGLQFLFEYFSETQRNKGNFPGRFSGRQFSNSRSEMNVSTLELGDSALYLCASSMRQGADEKLFFGSGTQLSVL.

The chain is built from TRBV6-5 and TRBJ1-2; D call uncertain. Trimming cost V 0 bases and J 3 bases, with 14 bases left between them. CDR1 MNHEY and CDR2 SVGAGI come from the germline V gene. There are 16 residues in the CDR3. The CDR3 DNA follows: TGTGCCAGCAGTTACTCGTTGGGCGTGGCGGACTATGGCTACACCTTC. Translated, it gives CASSYSLGVADYGYTF.

This clone was detected a few times. As DNA, the CDR3 is TGTGCCAGCAGTTCCGGGACAGGGAGGCGAGTTGCGTTCTTC. This codes for CASSSGTGRRVAFF. This chain joins TRBV6-2 or TRBV6-3 and TRBJ2-1; 9 nucleotides line up with TRBD1. CDR1 and CDR2 (germline): MNHEY, SVGEGT. J lost 15 bases, V lost 4 bases, and 13 bases had no gene match. The CDR3 sequence is 14 residues long.

This chain joins TRBV5-1 and TRBJ1-2; 7 bases align to TRBD1. The CDR3 is made up of 14 amino acids. The germline V gene has CDR1 SGHRS and CDR2 YFSETQ. V lost 1 base to trimming and J lost 6 bases; unmatched junction nucleotides: 6. As DNA, the CDR3 is TGCGCCAGCAGCTTGCAAGACAGGGATAATGGCTACACCTTC. It is translated as CASSLQDRDNGYTF.

This chain uses TRBV28 with TRBJ1-2; unclear D gene. Germline lookup yields CDR1 MDHEN and CDR2 SYDVKM. With 7 bases removed from V and 5 bases from J, the gap between germline ends came to 14 bases. This CDR3 has 13 amino acids. The CDR3 nucleotides read TGTGCCAGCACCCTGCGAGGGTCATATGGCTACACCTTC. This sequence encodes CASTLRGSYGYTF.

The chain is built from TRBV5-6 and TRBJ1-1, with D possibly matching TRBD1 (5 bases). The CDR3 sequence is 14 residues long. Germline assignment: CDR1 SGHDT and CDR2 YYEEEE. V was pared by 3 bases and J by 10 bases, with 19 bases between. This CDR3 reads CASSYEMTDPSAFF. In nucleotides, the CDR3 is TGTGCCAGCAGCTACGAAATGACAGACCCTTCAGCTTTCTTT.

This clone was counted a single time. This chain uses TRBV10-2 with TRBJ1-1; D unclear. This CDR3 spans 16 amino acids. The germline V gene encodes CDR1 WSHSY and CDR2 SAAADI. V lost 2 bases and J lost 6, with 19 bases in between. CDR3 DNA: TGCGCCAGCAGTGAGGCTATCTTAGGGCCGAGCGCTGAAGCTTTCTTT. Its translation is CASSEAILGPSAEAFF.

A word on this clone: One end of the junction does not line up with germline, which may come from a read error. This chain joins TRBV7-2 and TRBJ2-5, with TRBD1 matching over 7 bases. Looked up from germline, CDR1 is SGHTA and CDR2 is FQGNSA. The CDR3 loop spans 13 amino acids. DNA for the CDR3: TGTGCCAGCAGCCAAAGTCGAACGGGACAGCTAAACTTC. This translates into CASSQSRTGQLNF. The entire variable domain, with the rest obtained from reference TRBV7-2 and TRBJ2-5, is as follows: GAGVSQSPSNKVTEKGKDVELRCDPISGHTALYWYRQSLGQGLEFLIYFQGNSAPDKSGLPSDRFSAERTGGSVSTLTIQRTQQEDSAVYLCASSQSRTGQLNFGPGTRLLVL.

This chain connects TRBV4-1 to TRBJ1-1; tentative D call: TRBD1 (5 bases). Germline assignment: CDR1 MGHRA and CDR2 YSYEKL. The CDR3 has 14 residues. V gave up 1 base and J gave up 4 bases, with 10 bases separating them. The CDR3: CASSQVGRGTEAFF. CDR3 sequence (DNA): TGCGCCAGCAGCCAAGTTGGGAGGGGCACTGAAGCTTTCTTT.

The chain joins TRBV11-2 to TRBJ2-7; 12 nucleotides agree with TRBD2. This CDR3 is built from 13 residues. The germline V gene encodes CDR1 SGHAT and CDR2 FQNNGV. V was clipped by 3 bases and J by 9 bases; unmatched bases: 3. CDR3 bases: TGTGCCAGCAGCTTGGAGACTAGCGGGGGGCAGTACTTC. As protein: CASSLETSGGQYF.

This sequence joins TRBV12-3 or TRBV12-4 and TRBJ1-1, with D perhaps matching TRBD1 (5 bases). The CDR3 is 13 amino acids. With 6 bases removed from V and 3 bases from J, the gap between germline ends came to 11 bases. The CDR3 sequence is CASRRGLYTEAFF. The CDR3 region has the DNA TGTGCCAGCAGGAGGGGTCTTTACACTGAAGCTTTCTTT.

This chain uses TRBV10-3 with TRBJ2-3, with D perhaps assigned TRBD1 or TRBD2 (5 bases each). Germline CDR1 ENHRY, CDR2 SYGVKD. This CDR3 is built from 14 residues. Trimming removed 3 bases from V and 0 bases from J, with 7 bases in between. CDR3 region: CAISEGDSTDTQYF. CDR3 nucleotide sequence: TGTGCCATCAGTGAAGGGGACAGCACAGATACGCAGTATTTT.

The chain carries TRBV7-2 and TRBJ2-3, with 8 bases matching TRBD2. Germline assignment: CDR1 SGHTA and CDR2 FQGNSA. V was pared by 1 base and J by 1 base, with 4 bases of the junction left unmatched. This CDR3 region has 16 residues. Here the CDR3 DNA reads TGTGCCAGCAGCTTAGGCCCAGCGGGGGGCACAGATACGCAGTATTTT. Protein: CASSLGPAGGTDTQYF. The whole variable domain, filled in from reference TRBV7-2 and TRBJ2-3, reads GAGVSQSPSNKVTEKGKDVELRCDPISGHTALYWYRQSLGQGLEFLIYFQGNSAPDKSGLPSDRFSAERTGGSVSTLTIQRTQQEDSAVYLCASSLGPAGGTDTQYFGPGTRLTVL.

The chain carries TRBV7-8 and TRBJ2-5; 10 bases map to TRBD1. The CDR3 runs to 15 residues. Germline CDR1 reads SGHVS; CDR2 reads FQNEAQ. Trimming removed 4 bases from V and 5 bases from J; junction bases left unmatched: 7. CDR3 nucleotides: TGTGCCAGCAGCTCTGGACAGGGGGGTAGGGAGACCCAGTACTTC. Translating it yields CASSSGQGGRETQYF.